The sequence of this T cell receptor beta chain was determined in a study of spatial heterogeneity in lung cancer. The overall study: Consistent detection of more beta-chain than alpha-chain sequences was observed. Raw reads showed each unique TCR and UMI combination turning up more than ten times on average.

The V and J ends lost 3 bases and 2 bases respectively, with 11 bases between them. The CDR3 is 14 amino acids. CDR1 is ENHRY, CDR2 SYGVKD, per germline. The sample holds many counts of this clonotype. Sample time point: sample taken at primary tumor resection. Whole RNA obtained from tumor, nontumor lung or frozen PBMC underwent sequencing without sorting. From the 5' RACE reads, TCRdb called clonotypes with MiXCR, one entry per CDR3 protein. The sample includes about 35,000 distinct CDR3 sequences, under 4% of them seen just once. The source material was normal lung tissue next to the tumor, sampled at surgery. The chain is built from TRBV10-3 and TRBJ2-7; TRBD1 or TRBD2 may be the D gene (5 bases each). The source is a male donor with early-stage non-small cell lung cancer. The CDR3 protein is CAISDVGGPYEQYF. The DNA of the CDR3 is TGTGCCATCAGTGACGTTGGGGGACCCTACGAGCAGTACTTC.